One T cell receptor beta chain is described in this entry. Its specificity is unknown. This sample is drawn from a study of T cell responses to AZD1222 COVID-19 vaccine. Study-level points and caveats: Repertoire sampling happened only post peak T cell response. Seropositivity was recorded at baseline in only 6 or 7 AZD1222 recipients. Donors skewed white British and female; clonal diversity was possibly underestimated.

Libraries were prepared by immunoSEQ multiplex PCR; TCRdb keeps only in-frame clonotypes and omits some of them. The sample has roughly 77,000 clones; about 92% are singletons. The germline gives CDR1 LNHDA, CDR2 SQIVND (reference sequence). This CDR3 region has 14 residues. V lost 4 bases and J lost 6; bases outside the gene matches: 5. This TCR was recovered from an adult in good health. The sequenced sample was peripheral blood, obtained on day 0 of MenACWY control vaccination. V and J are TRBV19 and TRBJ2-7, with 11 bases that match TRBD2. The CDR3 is CASSRPGTSGEQYF. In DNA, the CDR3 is TGTGCCAGTAGTAGGCCCGGGACTAGCGGCGAGCAGTACTTC.